Here is one TCR beta chain with its context. Additional DNA sequences in this sample encode the identical CDR3. This specimen belongs to a study of blood T cell repertoires in COVID-19. Study in general: Whether acute or convalescent, the COVID-19 samples came from the United States, Italy and Spain. The analysed material was cDNA or gDNA that came from T cells, B-cell-depleted T cells, or PBMCs.

Individuals aged about 18 to 89 years were recruited from fewer than 30 US areas. V was shortened by 0 bases and J by 2 bases, with 4 bases between the two germline ends. Germline CDR1 is LNHDA and CDR2 is SQIVND (reference sequence). CDR3 size: 13 residues. How the authors handled the data: From reference gene primer amplification, estimates of nucleated cell counts were derived. Clones were read by immunoSEQ multiplex PCR, and TCRdb kept only the in-frame ones, dropping some. V, J and clone size were drawn from that table, and D and trimming were deduced from the DNA. The sample includes roughly 300,000 clones, approximately 84% seen only once; the top ten take approximately 0.99%.

This sequence was found in a woman aged 30 to 39 who had recovered from COVID-19. The sample was PBMCs or T cells enriched from blood (not recorded which). The J gene is TRBJ1-2, the V gene TRBV19; D is ambiguous. CDR3: CASSIEGNYGYTF. DNA of the CDR3: TGTGCCAGTAGTATAGAGGGCAACTATGGCTACACCTTC.